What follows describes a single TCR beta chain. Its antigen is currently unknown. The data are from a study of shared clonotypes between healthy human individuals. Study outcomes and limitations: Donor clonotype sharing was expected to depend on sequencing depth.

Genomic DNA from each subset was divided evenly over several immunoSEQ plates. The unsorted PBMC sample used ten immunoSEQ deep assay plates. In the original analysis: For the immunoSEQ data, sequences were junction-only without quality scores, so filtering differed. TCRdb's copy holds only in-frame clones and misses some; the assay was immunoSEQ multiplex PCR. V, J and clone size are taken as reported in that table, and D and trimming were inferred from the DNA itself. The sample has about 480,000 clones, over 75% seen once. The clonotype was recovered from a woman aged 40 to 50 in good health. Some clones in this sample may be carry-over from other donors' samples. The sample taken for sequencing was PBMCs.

CDR3 DNA sequence: TGTGCCAGCAGCTTAGAGCGCTACAATGAGCAGTTCTTC. This encodes CASSLERYNEQFF. The chain recombines TRBV11-3 with TRBJ2-1; no reliable D call. This CDR3 region has 13 residues. CDR1 is SGHNT, CDR2 YENEEA, per germline. V was shortened by 0 bases and J by 3 bases, with 3 bases between the two germline ends.